A selection of T cell receptor beta chains follows, all from one sample in a study of technical replicates of blood from four donors. The data were produced by immunoSEQ multiplex PCR, yet TCRdb's version contains in-frame clones alone and is incomplete. The sample includes 55,000 to 75,000 clones, approximately 86% seen only once; the top ten take approximately 4.7%. Material for sequencing was PBMCs. The receptors were sampled from a human donor in good health. Some clones in this sample may be carry-over from other donors' samples. Each CDR3 is given with its conserved first and last residue. D genes are given only for firm matches. The size of a clone is reported for some rows only, either as once, few or many, or as a class for expanded clones.

TRBJ2-2,TRBD1,.,17,TRBV7-2,TGTGCCAGCAGCCCCAAGGCCGGGACAGGGGGACCCGGGGAGCTGTTTTTT,CASSPKAGTGGPGELFF
TRBJ1-1,.,.,14,TRBV4-1,TGCGCCAGCAGCCCCACCAGTTTGAACACTGAAGCTTTCTTT,CASSPTSLNTEAFF
TRBJ2-5,TRBD1,.,15,TRBV4-3,TGCGCCAGCAGCCAAGATGGGACAGGGGTTTCGACCCAGTACTTC,CASSQDGTGVSTQYF
TRBJ1-2,TRBD1,.,15,TRBV19,TGTGCCAGTAGGGGGACAGGGGGCCCCAACTATGGCTACACCTTC,CASRGTGGPNYGYTF
TRBJ2-1,.,.,14,TRBV7-2,TGTGCCACCTCGGTAGCGCTGCGGATCAATGAGCAGTTCTTC,CATSVALRINEQFF
TRBJ2-7,TRBD2,few,16,TRBV30,TGTGCCTGGAGTGTAGACTTGCTAGCGGGACCGTACGAGCAGTACTTC,CAWSVDLLAGPYEQYF
TRBJ2-1,.,.,16,TRBV27,TGTGCCAGCAGCGGGGGTTGGGGTGGGTCCTACAATGAGCAGTTCTTC,CASSGGWGGSYNEQFF
TRBJ2-7,.,.,15,TRBV5-1,TGCGCCAGCAGTTTGGCCCCGGGACAAAACTACGAGCAGTACTTC,CASSLAPGQNYEQYF
TRBJ2-1,.,.,16,TRBV2,TGTGCCAGCAGTGAAGGGCCGGGGAGCTCCTACAATGAGCAGTTCTTC,CASSEGPGSSYNEQFF
TRBJ2-1,TRBD2,.,15,TRBV6-1,TGTGCCAGCAGTTGGACTAGCGGGGGGGCCAATGAGCAGTTCTTC,CASSWTSGGANEQFF
TRBJ1-2,TRBD1,.,15,TRBV5-1,TGCGCCAGCAGCTTGGCACCCGGGACAGGGGATGGCTACACCTTC,CASSLAPGTGDGYTF
TRBJ2-7,.,.,15,TRBV7-2,TGTGCCAGCAGCTCCCGGACTACTCTCACCTACGAGCAGTACTTC,CASSSRTTLTYEQYF
TRBJ2-7,TRBD2,.,16,TRBV5-4,TGTGCCAGCAGCTTGGCGGGGGGGCGACAGTTCTACGAGCAGTACTTC,CASSLAGGRQFYEQYF
TRBJ2-3,TRBD2,.,15,TRBV9,TGTGCCAGCAGCGCGAGCGGGGGATCTACAGATACGCAGTATTTT,CASSASGGSTDTQYF
TRBJ2-7,TRBD2,.,15,TRBV28,TGTGCCAGCAGTTTATTAAGCGGGGGGGCAGGTGAGCAGTACTTC,CASSLLSGGAGEQYF
TRBJ2-1,.,.,14,TRBV30,TGTGCCTGGACTAGGAATAGCGAAAAAGATGAGCAGTTCTTC,CAWTRNSEKDEQFF
TRBJ1-2,.,.,15,TRBV4-1,TGCGCCAGCAGCCGATTGACAGACCAACTCTATGGCTACACCTTC,CASSRLTDQLYGYTF
TRBJ2-7,TRBD2,.,15,TRBV9,TGTGCCAGCAGCGTAGCTGGAACTAGCGGATACGAGCAGTACTTC,CASSVAGTSGYEQYF
TRBJ1-1,TRBD1,.,15,TRBV4-2,TGTGCCAGCAGCCACAAGACAGGGGGCCACACTGAAGCTTTCTTT,CASSHKTGGHTEAFF
TRBJ2-7,TRBD1,.,15,TRBV6-6,TGTGCCAGCAGTTACCCGACAGGGAGCTCCTACGAGCAGTACTTC,CASSYPTGSSYEQYF
TRBJ2-5,.,few,16,TRBV10-3,TGTGCCATCAGTGAGTCTGCTCGTACGGGGAAAGAGACCCAGTACTTC,CAISESARTGKETQYF
TRBJ2-3,TRBD1,.,17,TRBV19,TGTGCCAGTAGCAGCCATGGGACAGGGCATAGCACAGATACGCAGTATTTT,CASSSHGTGHSTDTQYF
TRBJ2-5,.,.,15,TRBV19,TGTGCCAGTAGTATCGGATCCAGGGTAATAGAGACCCAGTACTTC,CASSIGSRVIETQYF
TRBJ2-2,TRBD1,.,18,TRBV10-3,TGTGCCATCAGCCGGATGGCGGGACAGGGGGCCATAGGAGGGGAGCTGTTTTTT,CAISRMAGQGAIGGELFF
TRBJ2-7,.,.,15,TRBV5-1,TGCGCCAGTGATCTTGGTGGCGCGGGTAGGAACGAGCAGTACTTC,CASDLGGAGRNEQYF
TRBJ2-7,.,.,13,TRBV6-5,TGTGCCAGCAGCCAACCGGGGACCTACGAGCAGTACTTC,CASSQPGTYEQYF
TRBJ2-6,TRBD2,.,16,TRBV5-5,TGTGCCAGCAGGGGTAGCGGGACTTCTGGGGCCAACGTCCTGACTTTC,CASRGSGTSGANVLTF
TRBJ2-7,.,.,12,TRBV18,TGTGCCAGCTCACCCAGCTCCTACGAGCAGTACTTC,CASSPSSYEQYF
TRBJ2-3,TRBD1,.,15,TRBV11-3,TGTGCCAGCAGCCGAGGGACAGGGAGCACAGATACGCAGTATTTT,CASSRGTGSTDTQYF
TRBJ2-1,TRBD2,.,13,TRBV25-1,TGTGCCAGCACCCGGGACTATAGGGATGAGCAGTTCTTC,CASTRDYRDEQFF
TRBJ1-2,TRBD1,few,15,TRBV9,TGTGCCAGCAGCTCTGGCCCACAGGGGAACTATGGCTACACCTTC,CASSSGPQGNYGYTF
TRBJ2-7,.,once,13,TRBV7-9,TGTGCCAGCAGCTTAGCGGGCAGGTACGAGCAGTACTTC,CASSLAGRYEQYF
TRBJ2-2,TRBD2,.,18,TRBV5-4,TGTGCCAGCAGTCATAACGAGCGGGGGGATTTCAACACCGGGGAGCTGTTTTTT,CASSHNERGDFNTGELFF
TRBJ1-1,.,.,14,TRBV5-1,TGCGCCAGCAGCTTGGATTTGTCCTACACTGAAGCTTTCTTT,CASSLDLSYTEAFF
TRBJ1-1,.,medium-sized,11,TRBV7-2,TGTGCCAGCAGCCTTCACACTGAAGCTTTCTTT,CASSLHTEAFF
TRBJ2-5,.,.,13,TRBV4-1,TGCGCCAGCAGCCAGGGACTTCTTGAGACCCAGTACTTC,CASSQGLLETQYF
TRBJ2-1,.,.,15,TRBV7-9,TGTGCCAGCAGCTTAGTTCTCAGGGGAAGGGATGAGCAGTTCTTC,CASSLVLRGRDEQFF
TRBJ2-2,.,.,14,TRBV9,TGTGCCAGCAGCGTGGGCCTTGGCACCGGGGAGCTGTTTTTT,CASSVGLGTGELFF
TRBJ1-5,TRBD1,.,18,TRBV7-6,TGTGCCAGCAGCTTAGGGGCCAGGGGGCCTTATAGCAATCAGCCCCAGCATTTT,CASSLGARGPYSNQPQHF
TRBJ2-7,.,.,14,TRBV1,TGCACCACTCCGGGACTAGCGGGTCCCTACGAGCAGTACTTC,CTTPGLAGPYEQYF
TRBJ2-5,TRBD2,.,12,TRBV2,TGTGCCAGCTGGGGGGGGAGAGAGACCCAGTACTTC,CASWGGRETQYF
TRBJ2-7,TRBD2,.,16,TRBV19,TGTGCCAGTAGTGAGGCGACTAGCGGGGGGGGGTACGAGCAGTACTTC,CASSEATSGGGYEQYF
TRBJ2-7,.,.,14,TRBV5-1,TGCGCCAGCAGCTTGTACCGGTGGGGGGGCAAGCAGTACTTC,CASSLYRWGGKQYF
TRBJ2-2,TRBD1,.,15,TRBV6-5,TGTGCCAGCAGTTACTCTGACAGGGGGGCCGGGGAGCTGTTTTTT,CASSYSDRGAGELFF
TRBJ2-1,TRBD1,.,15,TRBV4-3,TGCGCCAGCAGCCCTTTGACAGGGCTCTACAATGAGCAGTTCTTC,CASSPLTGLYNEQFF
TRBJ1-4,.,.,14,TRBV5-1,TGCGCCAGCAGCTTGGAACAGGGACGTGAAAAACTGTTTTTT,CASSLEQGREKLFF
TRBJ2-3,.,.,13,TRBV29-1,TGCAGCGTTGAGGGGGGGCTAGCTGATACGCAGTATTTT,CSVEGGLADTQYF
TRBJ2-1,TRBD2,.,16,TRBV5-6,TGTGCCAGCAGCTCCCCATGGGGGGAGGGGTACAATGAGCAGTTCTTC,CASSSPWGEGYNEQFF
TRBJ2-7,TRBD2,.,15,TRBV5-3,TGTGCCAGAAGCCTGGGACTAGCGGGGACGCGCGAGCAGTACTTC,CARSLGLAGTREQYF
TRBJ1-2,.,.,15,TRBV5-3,TGTGCCAGAAGCTCCTCGGCGGTAGGACTTTATGGCTACACCTTC,CARSSSAVGLYGYTF
TRBJ2-5,TRBD2,.,16,TRBV7-2,TGTGCCAGCAGCTTAGTTTCGACTAGCATACAAGAGACCCAGTACTTC,CASSLVSTSIQETQYF
TRBJ2-1,TRBD2,.,16,TRBV6-5,TGTGCCAGCAGTTACTCAAGGGCTAGCGGGATAAATGAGCAGTTCTTC,CASSYSRASGINEQFF